The 21 T cell receptor beta chains below were found in one sample sequenced in a study of cytomegalovirus exposure and HLA in healthy donors. This PCR relied on a set of 60 Vbeta primers and 13 Jbeta primers. TCRdb's copy holds only in-frame clones and misses some; the assay was immunoSEQ multiplex PCR. The sample includes around 120,000 clones, 77% of them seen just once. Specimen: PBMCs. These receptor sequences come from a human donor in good health.

This rearrangement joins TRBV7-9 to TRBJ2-3; 7 bases line up with TRBD1. The CDR3 runs to 15 residues. CDR1 is SEHNR and CDR2 is FQNEAQ in the germline V gene (reference sequence). Trimming removed 5 bases from V and 2 bases from J; junction bases left unmatched: 7. CDR3 bases: TGTGCCAGCAGCCAGACAGGGCCCCCCACAGATACGCAGTATTTT. Translating it yields CASSQTGPPTDTQYF.

The rearrangement joins TRBV4-2 to TRBJ1-2; weak D call: TRBD1 (5 bases). The ends were cut back, 2 bases at V and 4 bases at J, with 17 bases in the middle. The germline gives CDR1 LGHNA, CDR2 YNFKEQ. This CDR3 spans 16 amino acids. CDR3 residues: CASSQPPQGYRYGYTF. The CDR3, as DNA: TGTGCCAGCAGCCAACCCCCCCAGGGTTACCGCTATGGCTACACCTTC.

This chain uses TRBV5-4 with TRBJ2-3; 8 nucleotides agree with TRBD2. In germline, CDR1 is SGHNT, CDR2 YYREEE (reference sequence). Unmatched junction bases numbered 5, after V lost 0 bases and J lost 5 bases. This CDR3 comprises 15 residues. CDR3 protein: CASSLEAGVVDTQYF. CDR3 DNA sequence: TGTGCCAGCAGCTTGGAAGCGGGAGTTGTAGATACGCAGTATTTT.

The rearrangement links TRBV9 to TRBJ2-2, with TRBD2 as a possible D gene (5 bases). Germline V gene sequence: CDR1 SGDLS, CDR2 YYNGEE. V lost 4 bases to trimming and J lost 4 bases, with 17 bases between them. This CDR3 is 16 amino acids long. In nucleotides, the CDR3 is TGTGCCAGCAGCCCACACGAGAGGGCGGGCACCGGGGAGCTGTTTTTT. It specifies CASSPHERAGTGELFF.

The gene calls are TRBV5-8 and TRBJ2-5; 7 nucleotides align to TRBD1. Germline loops: CDR1 SGHTS, CDR2 YDEGEE. This CDR3 spans 15 amino acids. The junction had 9 bases not matched to a gene; V was cut back by 2 bases and J by 5 bases. The CDR3 bases are TGTGCCAGCAGCTTTGACAGGGCCCAGGGGGAGACCCAGTACTTC. This encodes CASSFDRAQGETQYF.

The chain recombines TRBV5-5 with TRBJ1-1; TRBD1 might be the D (5 bases). The ends were cut back, 4 bases at V and 1 base at J, with 14 bases in the middle. CDR1 is SGHKS and CDR2 is YYEKEE in the germline V gene (reference sequence). The CDR3 is 15 residues long. CDR3 nucleotide sequence: TGTGCCAGCAGCCAACGGGCCACAGGGAACACTGAAGCTTTCTTT. Its translation: CASSQRATGNTEAFF.

V gene TRBV2 combines with J gene TRBJ2-7; 7 bases align to TRBD2. The CDR3 sequence is 15 residues long. CDR1 is SNHLY and CDR2 is FYNNEI in the germline V gene. J lost 1 base, V lost 6 bases, and 9 bases had no gene match. CDR3 region: CASSPLTSASYEQYF. CDR3 DNA: TGTGCCAGCAGCCCCCTCACTAGCGCATCCTACGAGCAGTACTTC.

The V and J genes are TRBV30 and TRBJ1-3; the D is unclear. The V end lost 1 base, the J end lost 4 bases, and 5 bases lay between the germline ends. The length of the CDR3 is 12 residues. The germline CDR1 and CDR2 sequences are GTSNPN and SVGIG (reference sequence). The CDR3 is CAWSAQGNTIYF. The CDR3 DNA reads as TGTGCCTGGAGTGCCCAGGGAAACACCATATATTTT.

V and J are TRBV4-1 and TRBJ2-1; no reliable D call. V lost 5 bases to trimming and J lost 1 base, with 12 bases between them. There are 15 residues in the CDR3. CDR1 is MGHRA, CDR2 YSYEKL, per germline. The CDR3, as DNA: TGCGCCAGCAGCACTGACTTCGCGTCCTACAATGAGCAGTTCTTC. Residues: CASSTDFASYNEQFF.

The chain couples TRBV6-5 to TRBJ1-6; perhaps TRBD1 as D (6 bases). Trimming removed 6 bases from V and 6 bases from J, with 12 bases in between. Germline CDR1 MNHEY, CDR2 SVGAGI. The CDR3 sequence is 14 residues long. The CDR3 reads CASRPGQFNSPLHF. CDR3 sequence (DNA): TGTGCCAGCAGACCCGGACAGTTTAATTCACCCCTCCACTTT.

The V and J genes are TRBV7-2 and TRBJ2-2; the match to TRBD2 covers 11 bases. Germline values: CDR1 SGHTA, CDR2 FQGNSA. V shed 5 bases and J 7 bases; nucleotides not matched to a gene: 9. The CDR3 sequence is 16 residues long. The CDR3 is CASSAQTSGKGGELFF. CDR3 DNA: TGTGCCAGCAGCGCCCAGACTAGCGGGAAGGGCGGGGAGCTGTTTTTT.

The DNA of the CDR3 is TGCGCCTGCCGTAATGGGGGGGGCTCCTACAATGAGCAGTTCTTC. Its protein is CACRNGGGSYNEQFF. V and J are TRBV5-1 and TRBJ2-1; 7 positions agree with TRBD2. The CDR3 has 15 amino acids. From germline, CDR1 is SGHRS and CDR2 YFSETQ. Trimming took 10 bases from V and 0 from J; bases not matched to a gene: 10.

This sequence joins TRBV28 and TRBJ1-2, with 7 bases fitting TRBD1. The J segment lost 8 bases and the V segment lost 9 bases, leaving 12 bases of the junction unmatched. The CDR3 length is 13 residues. The germline CDR1 and CDR2 sequences are MDHEN and SYDVKM. CDR3 nucleotide sequence: TGTGCCAGTGTACAGACAGGGCCCCGGGGCTACACCTTC. Residues: CASVQTGPRGYTF.

J is TRBJ1-4 and V is TRBV6-5, with 7 bases fitting TRBD1. Germline V lookup: CDR1 MNHEY, CDR2 SVGAGI. CDR3 size: 15 residues. The junction had 2 bases not matched to a gene; V was cut back by 1 base and J by 3 bases. The CDR3 DNA follows: TGTGCCAGCAGTTACTTGGGACAGTCTAATGAAAAACTGTTTTTT. Amino acids: CASSYLGQSNEKLFF.

V usage is TRBV5-1 and J usage is TRBJ1-2; 7 positions agree with TRBD1. This CDR3 has 15 residues. The germline V gene encodes CDR1 SGHRS and CDR2 YFSETQ. V shed 0 bases, J shed 6 bases, and the junction held 8 bases outside the gene matches. CDR3 protein: CASSLVVEQGNGYTF. The CDR3 nucleotides are TGCGCCAGCAGCTTGGTAGTGGAACAGGGGAATGGCTACACCTTC.

The chain employs TRBV28 and TRBJ2-7, with 10 bases lining up with TRBD2. V was clipped by 3 bases and J by 11 bases; unmatched bases: 10. This CDR3 is built from 14 residues. Germline assignment: CDR1 MDHEN and CDR2 SYDVKM. The CDR3 sequence is CASSFRLAGLEEYF. CDR3 bases: TGTGCCAGCAGTTTTCGACTAGCGGGCCTGGAAGAGTACTTC.

This chain joins TRBV28 and TRBJ1-5; the D gene is possibly TRBD1 (5 bases). Trimming cost V 6 bases and J 0 bases, with 9 bases left between them. The CDR3 runs to 14 residues. Germline V gene data show CDR1 as MDHEN and CDR2 as SYDVKM. CDR3 nucleotide sequence: TGTGCCAGCAGCCAGGGCGGTAGCAATCAGCCCCAGCATTTT. It is translated as CASSQGGSNQPQHF.

The chain uses TRBV9 and TRBJ2-7, with D tentatively TRBD1 (5 bases). Germline assignment: CDR1 SGDLS and CDR2 YYNGEE. This CDR3 has 16 amino acids. V lost 0 bases, J lost 0 bases, and 13 bases lay in between. The CDR3 DNA follows: TGTGCCAGCAGCGTAGAATGGGGCTCCAGCTCCTACGAGCAGTACTTC. This sequence encodes CASSVEWGSSSYEQYF.

The chain couples TRBV27 to TRBJ2-5; 11 bases line up with TRBD2. The CDR3 has 16 residues. The V and J ends lost 6 bases and 2 bases, in that order; junction bases with no gene match: 8. Germline V lookup: CDR1 MNHEY, CDR2 SMNVEV (reference sequence). The CDR3 DNA reads TGTGCCAGCAGCCCGTATAGCGGGAGGGCACAAGAGACCCAGTACTTC. It translates to CASSPYSGRAQETQYF.

This clone was picked up a small number of times. The chain joins TRBV5-1 to TRBJ2-7, with D tentatively TRBD1 (6 bases). The CDR3 sequence is 13 residues long. Trimming took 6 bases from V and 1 from J, leaving 11 bases between them. Germline CDR1 and CDR2: SGHRS and YFSETQ. The chain's CDR3 is CASTTGLSYEQYF. Here the CDR3 DNA reads TGCGCCAGCACAACAGGGCTGTCCTACGAGCAGTACTTC. Based on the CDR3 plus reference TRBV5-1 and TRBJ2-7, the full variable domain is KAGVTQTPRYLIKTRGQQVTLSCSPISGHRSVSWYQQTPGQGLQFLFEYFSETQRNKGNFPGRFSGRQFSNSRSEMNVSTLELGDSALYLCASTTGLSYEQYFGPGTRLTVT.

This chain joins TRBV19 and TRBJ2-3, with 8 bases aligning to TRBD2. CDR1 is LNHDA, CDR2 SQIVND, per germline (reference sequence). The length of the CDR3 is 13 residues. The ends lost 7 bases at V and 2 bases at J; junction bases unmatched: 2. The CDR3 reads CASTAGDTDTQYF. The DNA for the CDR3 is TGTGCCAGTACAGCGGGAGACACAGATACGCAGTATTTT.